What follows are 10 T cell receptor beta chains derived from one specimen sequenced in a study of blood T cell repertoires in COVID-19. Data came from immunoSEQ multiplex PCR; TCRdb stores just in-frame clones and leaves some out. The sample records 220,000 or so clones, 80% to 95% being singletons. Sequencing was performed on peripheral blood. These receptors were collected from a man aged 55 to 70 with COVID-19, enrolled during active disease.

V is TRBV4-1 and J is TRBJ1-4; no reliable D call. CDR3 length equals 12 residues. The V gene's germline CDR1 is MGHRA and CDR2 YSYEKL. Trimming shortened V by 4 bases and J by 6 bases, and 6 bases separated the two germline ends. CDR3 sequence reads: CASSRQDEKLFF. DNA for the CDR3: TGCGCCAGCAGCCGACAAGATGAAAAACTGTTTTTT.

This chain connects TRBV18 to TRBJ2-2; possibly TRBD1 for D (5 bases). V gave up 3 bases and J gave up 7 bases, with 15 bases separating them. The CDR3 is 15 amino acids. Germline-derived CDR1 and CDR2 are KGHSH and LQKENI. CDR3 region: CASSPLQVAGGELFF. The CDR3 coding sequence is TGTGCCAGCTCACCTCTACAGGTCGCCGGCGGGGAGCTGTTTTTT.

The rearrangement links TRBV7-9 to TRBJ2-1; 8 bases map to TRBD2. CDR3 length equals 18 residues. V trimming: 4 bases; J trimming: 4 bases; junction bases outside the gene matches: 15. Germline V gene data show CDR1 as SEHNR and CDR2 as FQNEAQ (reference sequence). The CDR3 here is CASSSRGGAGVGYNEQFF. The CDR3, as DNA: TGTGCCAGCAGCTCCCGTGGTGGAGCGGGAGTTGGTTACAATGAGCAGTTCTTC.

The chain employs TRBV30 and TRBJ1-2, with a tentative D call TRBD1 (5 bases). Trimming shortened V by 4 bases and J by 6 bases, and 12 bases separated the two germline ends. Germline-derived CDR1 and CDR2 are GTSNPN and SVGIG (reference sequence). There are 12 residues in the CDR3. The CDR3 DNA reads TGTGCCTGGAATAAAGGGGTGGATGGCTACACCTTC. Translated, it gives CAWNKGVDGYTF.

The chain links TRBV19 to TRBJ2-5, with 8 nucleotides matching TRBD2. V gave up 5 bases and J gave up 5 bases; unmatched junction bases: 4. The CDR3 extends over 13 amino acids. CDR1 is LNHDA, CDR2 SQIVND, per germline (reference sequence). CDR3 DNA sequence: TGTGCCAGTAGTGGTAGCGGGATTGAGACCCAGTACTTC. It yields the protein CASSGSGIETQYF.

The table lists this clone with a count of one. One end of the junction varies from germline; a read error may be responsible. This sequence joins TRBV7-7 and TRBJ2-2, with TRBD2 matching over 8 bases. CDR1 and CDR2 (germline): SSHAT, FNYEAQ (reference sequence). The CDR3 length is 15 residues. CDR3 residues: CASSFRRGAPGELFF. Here the CDR3 DNA reads TGTGCTAGCAGCTTCCGGCGGGGGGCTCCCGGGGAGCTGTTTTTT.

The chain carries TRBV27 and TRBJ1-2, with D tentatively TRBD1 (6 bases). Germline V lookup: CDR1 MNHEY, CDR2 SMNVEV (reference sequence). The CDR3 covers 14 residues. The V and J ends lost 4 bases and 2 bases respectively, with 11 bases between them. CDR3 bases: TGTGCCAGCAGTTCGTCAGGGGTGAACTATGGCTACACCTTC. This encodes CASSSSGVNYGYTF.

The chain recombines TRBV18 with TRBJ2-7; 8 bases map to TRBD1. The V gene's germline CDR1 is KGHSH and CDR2 LQKENI. The V and J ends lost 3 bases and 8 bases, in that order; junction bases with no gene match: 9. This CDR3 region has 14 residues. For the CDR3, the DNA is TGTGCCAGCTCACCGCAAGGTGGACAGGGACAGCAGTACTTC. Translated, it gives CASSPQGGQGQQYF. Supplemented by reference TRBV18 and TRBJ2-7, the full variable domain reads NAGVMQNPRHLVRRRGQEARLRCSPMKGHSHVYWYRQLPEEGLKFMVYLQKENIIDESGMPKERFSAEFPKEGPSILRIQQVVRGDSAAYFCASSPQGGQGQQYFGPGTRLTVT.

V usage is TRBV29-1 and J usage is TRBJ2-7; unclear D gene. V was pared by 4 bases and J by 0 bases, with 7 bases between. Germline CDR1 is SQVTM and CDR2 is ANQGSEA. This CDR3 contains 12 residues. The CDR3 is CSVVDGSYEQYF. In DNA form, the CDR3 reads TGCAGCGTTGTAGACGGCTCCTACGAGCAGTACTTC.

This clone was observed a single time. This chain links TRBV7-9 with TRBJ1-2; 7 bases match TRBD1. V shed 1 base and J 8 bases; nucleotides not matched to a gene: 4. Germline CDR1 is SEHNR and CDR2 is FQNEAQ (reference sequence). This CDR3 spans 13 amino acids. CDR3: CASSLGTGRGYTF. The CDR3 DNA is TGTGCCAGCAGCTTAGGGACAGGTCGGGGCTACACCTTC.